One and the same sample provided the 31 T cell receptor beta chains below, sequenced in a study of read filtering for tumor transcriptome and immune sequencing. Molecular barcoded adaptors covering alpha/delta and beta/gamma chains were used on around 400 ng RNA. TCRdb re-called the reads through MiXCR, storing one row per CDR3 protein. The sample records around 41,000 distinct CDR3 sequences, over 9.5% being singletons. The sequencing sample was made of a population of CD138-negative cells sorted from bone marrow. These receptors all come from a donor over 35 with multiple myeloma.

This chain uses TRBV13 with TRBJ2-5; 8 nucleotides match TRBD1. V lost 5 bases and J lost 5; bases outside the gene matches: 10. Germline CDR1 and CDR2: PRHDT and FYEKMQ (reference sequence). The CDR3 sequence is 15 residues long. CDR3 region: CASSIDRGGLETQYF. CDR3 nucleotides: TGTGCCAGCAGCATAGACAGGGGCGGTCTGGAGACCCAGTACTTC. Variable domain in full (rest from reference TRBV13 and TRBJ2-5): AAGVIQSPRHLIKEKRETATLKCYPIPRHDTVYWYQQGPGQDPQFLISFYEKMQSDKGSIPDRFSAQQFSDYHSELNMSSLELGDSALYFCASSIDRGGLETQYFGPGTRLLVL.

This clonotype has a count of ten or more. The V and J genes are TRBV5-8 and TRBJ1-1, with no clear D. This CDR3 spans 13 amino acids. Deletions cut 1 base from V and 1 base from J, with 5 bases between. Germline V CDR1 and CDR2: SGHTS, YDEGEE. In DNA form, the CDR3 reads TGTGCCAGCAGCTTGAGGCGGAACACTGAAGCTTTCTTT. It encodes CASSLRRNTEAFF.

This clonotype was recorded at least ten times. V is TRBV2 and J is TRBJ2-2; no definite D call. Trimming removed 5 bases at V and 6 bases at J, with 16 bases between. This CDR3 contains 15 residues. The germline V gene encodes CDR1 SNHLY and CDR2 FYNNEI. The CDR3 here is CASSPSGSTAGELFF. The DNA for the CDR3 is TGTGCCAGCAGTCCGTCTGGGTCGACCGCCGGGGAGCTGTTTTTT.

This clonotype was observed once. This is likely an artifact of a read error, given a far larger clone one base away. This chain uses TRBV6-6 with TRBJ2-7; possibly TRBD2 for D (6 bases). The CDR3 extends over 13 amino acids. Germline-derived CDR1 and CDR2 are MNHNY and SVGAGI (reference sequence). V lost 2 bases, J lost 7 bases, and 12 bases lay in between. The CDR3 here is CASSYNRGDEQYF. The CDR3 region has the DNA TGTGCCAGCAGTTACAATCGCGGGGATGAGCAGTACTTC.

This clonotype was observed many times. J is TRBJ2-7 and V is TRBV28, with TRBD1 identical over 11 bases. Germline lookup yields CDR1 MDHEN and CDR2 SYDVKM. This CDR3 has 15 residues. V shed 8 bases and J 1 base; nucleotides not matched to a gene: 7. CDR3 DNA: TGTGCCAGCGGACCAGGGACAGGGGGATCCTACGAGCAGTACTTC. Translated, it gives CASGPGTGGSYEQYF.

This clonotype was recorded at least ten times. The chain carries TRBV20-1 and TRBJ2-1, with D possibly TRBD1 on 5 matching bases. Trimming took off 5 bases at V and 11 bases at J, with 13 bases between the two ends. This CDR3 spans 11 amino acids. CDR1 and CDR2 from the germline V gene are DFQATT and SNEGSKA (reference sequence). As DNA, the CDR3 is TGCAGTGCTCAACCGACAGAGAAGCAGTTCTTC. Its translation: CSAQPTEKQFF.

The sample holds many counts of this clonotype. The chain employs TRBV6-6 and TRBJ2-7; either TRBD1 or TRBD2 may supply D (5 bases each). Per the germline V gene, CDR1 is MNHNY and CDR2 is SVGAGI (reference sequence). V was trimmed by 0 bases and J by 5 bases, leaving 8 bases between them. The CDR3 contains 13 residues. The CDR3 is CASSYSRGDEQYF. CDR3 bases: TGTGCCAGCAGTTACTCGAGGGGAGACGAGCAGTACTTC.

Ten or more counts support this clonotype. The CDR3 sequence: CASSGNTGELFF. CDR3 bases: TGTGCCAGTTCGGGGAACACCGGGGAGCTGTTTTTT. V and J are TRBV2 and TRBJ2-2; D gene uncertain. Per germline, CDR1 SNHLY and CDR2 FYNNEI. This CDR3 has 12 residues. The V gene lost 9 bases and the J gene lost 1 base, with 6 bases spanning the gap.

This clonotype has a count of ten or more. The rearrangement uses TRBV19 and TRBJ2-3; D gene unclear. CDR1 and CDR2 (germline): LNHDA, SQIVND (reference sequence). Trimming pared 3 bases from V and 7 bases from J, leaving 8 bases between. The CDR3 spans 12 residues. The CDR3 sequence is CASSIPQHTQYF. The CDR3 nucleotides are TGTGCCAGTAGTATCCCCCAGCATACGCAGTATTTT. Full variable domain (rest looked up from reference TRBV19 and TRBJ2-3): DGGITQSPKYLFRKEGQNVTLSCEQNLNHDAMYWYRQDPGQGLRLIYYSQIVNDFQKGDIAEGYSVSREKKESFPLTVTSAQKNPTAFYLCASSIPQHTQYFGPGTRLTVL.

This clonotype was counted only a few times. V usage is TRBV29-1 and J usage is TRBJ2-5; D not resolved. CDR3 length equals 13 residues. The germline V and J ends were trimmed by 8 bases and 2 bases, with 15 bases remaining between them. Germline assignment: CDR1 SQVTM and CDR2 ANQGSEA. CDR3 bases: TGCAGCACCTCTTCGACGATTCAAGAGACCCAGTACTTC. Translating gives CSTSSTIQETQYF. Full variable domain (outside the CDR3, taken from reference TRBV29-1 and TRBJ2-5): SAVISQKPSRDICQRGTSLTIQCQVDSQVTMMFWYRQQPGQSLTLIATANQGSEATYESGFVIDKFPISRPNLTFSTLTVSNMSPEDSSIYLCSTSSTIQETQYFGPGTRLLVL.

This clonotype was counted at least ten times. The rearrangement uses TRBV20-1 and TRBJ2-2, with D tentatively TRBD2 (5 bases). The CDR3 consists of 14 residues. V was clipped by 3 bases and J by 4 bases, with 12 bases between them. Germline values: CDR1 DFQATT, CDR2 SNEGSKA (reference sequence). The CDR3 bases are TGCAGTGCTAGCCCCACTAGTGCCACCGGGGAGCTGTTTTTT. As protein: CSASPTSATGELFF.

This clonotype was found many times. V usage is TRBV7-9 and J usage is TRBJ2-3; the D is unclear. This CDR3 has 12 residues. The germline V and J ends were trimmed by 3 bases and 7 bases, with 8 bases remaining between them. Germline V gives CDR1 SEHNR, CDR2 FQNEAQ (reference sequence). Written as DNA, the CDR3 is TGTGCCAGCAGCTTGACCGATAATACGCAGTATTTT. It is translated as CASSLTDNTQYF.

This clonotype showed up many times. The V and J genes are TRBV5-4 and TRBJ2-3; no clear D gene. V lost 1 base, J lost 2 bases, and 5 bases lay in between. This CDR3 region has 13 residues. Germline assignment: CDR1 SGHNT and CDR2 YYREEE (reference sequence). CDR3: CASSLRDTDTQYF. The CDR3 bases are TGTGCCAGCAGCTTGCGAGACACAGATACGCAGTATTTT.

This clonotype has at least ten counts. The chain employs TRBV29-1 and TRBJ2-7; D unresolved. This CDR3 comprises 12 residues. The germline V and J ends were trimmed by 4 bases and 1 base, with 8 bases remaining between them. The V gene's germline CDR1 is SQVTM and CDR2 ANQGSEA. The CDR3 nucleotides are TGCAGCGTTGTTGGCAATTCCTACGAGCAGTACTTC. The encoded protein is CSVVGNSYEQYF.

There are many counts of this clonotype. The CDR3 spells CASTPERREKLFF. The CDR3 DNA reads as TGTGCCAGCACCCCCGAGCGGAGGGAAAAACTGTTTTTT. This chain uses TRBV28 with TRBJ1-4; D remains unclear. CDR1 and CDR2 from the germline V gene are MDHEN and SYDVKM. The CDR3 extends over 13 amino acids. V lost 7 bases and J lost 8, with 14 bases in between.

This clonotype was recorded a few times. Since no conserved phenylalanine or tryptophan closes the CDR3, a read error is the likely cause. CDR3: CASGRDRPDTQYL. In nucleotides, the CDR3 is TGTGCCAGCGGACGAGACAGACCAGATACGCAGTATTTA. The V call is TRBV6-1, the J call TRBJ2-3; tentative D call: TRBD1 (5 bases). Per germline, CDR1 MNHNS and CDR2 SASEGT. V lost 8 bases and J lost 4, with 13 bases in between. There are 13 residues in the CDR3.

A note on this clonotype: A read error is possible here, since a much larger clone lies one base away. The chain employs TRBV29-1 and TRBJ1-2; 7 bases map to TRBD1. CDR1 and CDR2 (germline): SQVTM, ANQGSEA. The V and J ends lost 7 bases and 8 bases, in that order; junction bases with no gene match: 13. This CDR3 contains 13 residues. CDR3: CSAYGTVSLGYTF. For the CDR3, the DNA is TGCAGCGCTTATGGGACAGTGTCGCTAGGCTACACCTTC.

This clonotype was detected ten times or more. This chain links TRBV7-9 with TRBJ1-5; perhaps TRBD1 as D (6 bases). V dropped 1 base and J dropped 7 bases, with 8 bases sitting between them. Germline-derived CDR1 and CDR2 are SEHNR and FQNEAQ (reference sequence). The length of the CDR3 is 13 residues. CDR3 nucleotides: TGTGCCAGCAGCTTAGGCCAGGGGCAGCCCCAGCATTTT. This encodes CASSLGQGQPQHF.

This clonotype was seen repeatedly, ten times or more. The chain is built from TRBV7-8 and TRBJ2-1; perhaps TRBD1 as D (6 bases). CDR3 length: 16 amino acids. V was clipped by 5 bases and J by 1 base, with 15 bases between them. CDR1 SGHVS and CDR2 FQNEAQ come from the germline V gene. The CDR3 protein is CASSGQYRESYNEQFF. CDR3 DNA: TGTGCCAGCAGCGGGCAATACAGGGAATCCTACAATGAGCAGTTCTTC.

This clonotype came up many times. The V and J genes are TRBV7-3 and TRBJ2-2; 8 nucleotides agree with TRBD1. Germline CDR1 is SGHTA and CDR2 is FQGTGA. Germline trimming cut 5 bases from V and 4 bases from J; bases unmatched to any gene: 6. The CDR3 totals 15 residues. The CDR3 reads CASSADRGVTGELFF. The CDR3 DNA reads TGTGCCAGCAGCGCCGACAGGGGCGTCACCGGGGAGCTGTTTTTT.

This clonotype was detected many times. This rearrangement joins TRBV15 to TRBJ1-3; a possible D gene is TRBD1 (6 bases). CDR1 is LNHNV and CDR2 is YYDKDF in the germline V gene (reference sequence). Trimming stripped 1 base from V and 9 bases from J, with 19 bases between. The CDR3 runs to 16 residues. The CDR3 nucleotides are TGTGCCACCAGCAGAGCCGGGACATCGTATGGGGGCACCATATATTTT. Amino acid sequence: CATSRAGTSYGGTIYF.

As for this clonotype: Sequence at one end of the junction differs from germline and may be a read error. The chain is built from TRBV9 and TRBJ1-5; 7 bases line up with TRBD1. Germline V CDR1 and CDR2: SGDLS, YYNGEE. The CDR3 contains 14 residues. This chain's CDR3 is CASSLGQLNQTQHF. The CDR3 DNA follows: TGTGCCAGCAGCTTGGGACAGCTCAATCAGACCCAGCATTTT.

On this clonotype itself: A much larger clone differs by one base, so this may be a read error. The rearrangement joins TRBV6-6 to TRBJ2-7; TRBD1 is a possible D gene (6 bases). V lost 6 bases and J 0 bases, leaving 15 bases between the germline ends. The CDR3 spans 15 residues. Per germline, CDR1 MNHNY and CDR2 SVGAGI (reference sequence). The CDR3 nucleotides are TGTGCCAGCAGATCAACCGGGACATCCTCCTACGAGCAGTACTTC. It encodes CASRSTGTSSYEQYF.

This clonotype was observed at least ten times. This chain connects TRBV10-3 to TRBJ2-7; 10 nucleotides agree with TRBD2. V lost 10 bases, J lost 0 bases, and 9 bases stayed unmatched. The CDR3 has 15 residues. Germline V CDR1 and CDR2: ENHRY, SYGVKD. The CDR3 protein is CATLSGGVNSYEQYF. Written as DNA, the CDR3 is TGTGCCACACTGAGCGGGGGGGTAAACTCCTACGAGCAGTACTTC.

This clonotype was seen at least ten times. This chain joins TRBV6-5 and TRBJ1-1, with D tentatively TRBD1 (6 bases). The CDR3 contains 13 residues. Germline-derived CDR1 and CDR2 are MNHEY and SVGAGI. V lost 7 bases and J lost 10, with 19 bases in between. CDR3 nucleotides: TGTGCCAGCACCCCGGGAGGGGGAAAAGTAGCTTTCTTT. Its protein is CASTPGGGKVAFF.

The V gene is TRBV5-5, the J gene TRBJ2-5, with 11 bases that match TRBD2. J lost 7 bases, V lost 4 bases, and 9 bases had no gene match. Per the germline V gene, CDR1 is SGHKS and CDR2 is YYEKEE (reference sequence). The CDR3 is made up of 15 amino acids. The CDR3 is CASSRIAGGGGTQYF. For the CDR3, the DNA is TGTGCCAGCAGCAGAATAGCGGGGGGGGGAGGGACCCAGTACTTC. The variable domain in full, completed from reference TRBV5-5 and TRBJ2-5, reads DAGVTQSPTHLIKTRGQQVTLRCSPISGHKSVSWYQQVLGQGPQFIFQYYEKEERGRGNFPDRFSARQFPNYSSELNVNALLLGDSALYLCASSRIAGGGGTQYFGPGTRLLVL.

Worth noting for this clonotype: This may come from a read error, since a much larger clone is one base off. Here the CDR3 reads CASFHSGANVLTF. Written as DNA, the CDR3 is TGTGCCTCCTTTCACTCTGGGGCCAACGTCCTGACTTTC. The rearrangement joins TRBV10-3 to TRBJ2-6; the D is unclear. V lost 11 bases to trimming and J lost 0 bases, with 8 bases between them. Germline loops: CDR1 ENHRY, CDR2 SYGVKD. The CDR3 runs to 13 residues.

There are many counts of this clonotype. The chain links TRBV5-4 to TRBJ1-6; weak D call: TRBD1 (6 bases). This CDR3 spans 16 amino acids. V was cut by 4 bases and J by 7 bases, with 18 bases left in between. CDR1 is SGHNT, CDR2 YYREEE, per germline (reference sequence). As DNA, the CDR3 is TGTGCCAGCAGCCCCGGATTACAGGGAACCAATTCACCCCTCCACTTT. Amino acids: CASSPGLQGTNSPLHF. The variable domain in full, with the rest retrieved from reference TRBV5-4 and TRBJ1-6, is ETGVTQSPTHLIKTRGQQVTLRCSSQSGHNTVSWYQQALGQGPQFIFQYYREEENGRGNFPPRFSGLQFPNYSSELNVNALELDDSALYLCASSPGLQGTNSPLHFGNGTRLTVT.

This clonotype was found once. A far larger clone lies a single base away; this is likely a read error. The V call is TRBV11-3, the J call TRBJ2-7; tentative D call: TRBD2 (5 bases). In germline, CDR1 is SGHNT, CDR2 YENEEA. The length of the CDR3 is 13 residues. V was clipped by 3 bases and J by 6 bases, with 12 bases between them. CDR3 DNA sequence: TGTGCCAGCAGCTTCGGACTCGACACCGAGCAGTACTTC. Translating gives CASSFGLDTEQYF.

This clonotype was counted at least ten times. The rearrangement joins TRBV7-9 to TRBJ1-1; D gene unclear. Germline CDR1 reads SEHNR; CDR2 reads FQNEAQ (reference sequence). The V gene lost 0 bases and the J gene lost 1 base, with 9 bases spanning the gap. The CDR3 length is 15 residues. CDR3 in amino acids: CASSLAHLANTEAFF. The CDR3 DNA follows: TGTGCCAGCAGCTTAGCACACCTAGCGAACACTGAAGCTTTCTTT.

This clonotype appeared many times. The V call is TRBV7-2, the J call TRBJ1-5, with TRBD1 identical over 7 bases. J lost 2 bases, V lost 1 base, and 2 bases had no gene match. The CDR3 has 15 residues. CDR1 and CDR2 from the germline V gene are SGHTA and FQGNSA. CDR3 sequence: CASSLVGQGNQPQHF. The CDR3 DNA reads as TGTGCCAGCAGCTTAGTAGGACAGGGCAATCAGCCCCAGCATTTT.